The 23 T cell receptor beta chains below come from one sample, sequenced in a study of cytomegalovirus exposure and HLA in healthy donors (dated by TCRdb to the late 2010s). Libraries were built with the immunoSEQ multiplex PCR assay. For the multiplex PCR, a mixture combining 60 forward primers for TCR Vbeta segments and 13 reverse primers for TCR Jbeta segments was used. Held by TCRdb, this immuneACCESS table contains in-frame sequences only and omits some clones. Under half of the omission traces to an unresolved V gene where checked; the cause of the rest is unknown. This sample lists some 140,000 clones; roughly 78% were detected once. The ten largest make up over 4% of the sample. Sample: PBMCs. These receptor sequences come from a man aged 50 to 60 in good health and CMV-seropositive.

This chain joins TRBV6-1 and TRBJ2-7; TRBD1 matches at 9 bases. Germline CDR1 MNHNS, CDR2 SASEGT. This CDR3 is 13 amino acids long. V lost 5 bases and J lost 4; bases outside the gene matches: 3. CDR3 in DNA: TGTGCCAGCAGTCGGGACAGGGCTTACGAGCAGTACTTC. Amino acid sequence: CASSRDRAYEQYF.

The rearrangement uses TRBV10-3 and TRBJ2-2; 10 bases fit TRBD2. After removal of 5 bases from V and 1 base from J, the junction contained 1 base not matched to a gene. This CDR3 has 15 amino acids. Germline V gene data show CDR1 as ENHRY and CDR2 as SYGVKD. Here the CDR3 DNA reads TGTGCCATCAGTTTAGCGGGGGGGAACACCGGGGAGCTGTTTTTT. Amino acid sequence: CAISLAGGNTGELFF.

The chain joins TRBV27 to TRBJ1-2; unclear D gene. The CDR3 runs 12 residues. Germline V gene sequence: CDR1 MNHEY, CDR2 SMNVEV (reference sequence). Trimming took off 7 bases at V and 13 bases at J, with 19 bases between the two ends. The CDR3: CASKEGGQAATF. CDR3 DNA: TGTGCCAGCAAAGAGGGTGGGCAGGCCGCCACCTTC.

The chain couples TRBV6-5 to TRBJ2-5; tentatively, D is TRBD1 (5 bases). The last part of the DNA fits TRBJ2-7 better; the J call may be wrong. Germline V gene data show CDR1 as MNHEY and CDR2 as SVGAGI. The CDR3 sequence is 16 residues long. CDR3 nucleotide sequence: TGTGCCAGCAGTTACTCTCGCAGGGTGGGGTCCTACGAGCAGTACTTC. This translates into CASSYSRRVGSYEQYF.

The chain recombines TRBV18 with TRBJ2-3; D uncertain. Looked up from germline, CDR1 is KGHSH and CDR2 is LQKENI. Trimming shortened V by 3 bases and J by 2 bases, and 6 bases separated the two germline ends. The CDR3 loop spans 13 amino acids. The CDR3 loop is CASSPGPTDTQYF. The CDR3 bases are TGTGCCAGCTCACCTGGCCCCACAGATACGCAGTATTTT.

On this clone itself: Other DNA sequences of this sample code for an identical CDR3. The chain links TRBV6-5 to TRBJ2-7; tentatively, D is TRBD1 (5 bases). Germline V CDR1 and CDR2: MNHEY, SVGAGI. This CDR3 spans 13 amino acids. Deletions cut 2 bases from V and 1 base from J, with 6 bases between. The CDR3 DNA reads as TGTGCCAGCAGTTACAGGGGTTCCTACGAGCAGTACTTC. Protein: CASSYRGSYEQYF.

This chain uses TRBV10-3 with TRBJ2-7; a weak D match, TRBD1 (6 bases). CDR1 is ENHRY and CDR2 is SYGVKD in the germline V gene. The germline V and J ends were trimmed by 4 bases and 3 bases, with 16 bases remaining between them. The CDR3 totals 15 residues. CDR3 sequence: CAISGTTGLGYEQYF. Here the CDR3 DNA reads TGTGCCATCAGTGGCACAACAGGGCTCGGCTACGAGCAGTACTTC.

A few counts support this clone. In nucleotides, the CDR3 is TGCGCCAGCAGTGTTTCCCGGAGCACTGAAGCTTTCTTT. Its translation is CASSVSRSTEAFF. The chain employs TRBV10-1 and TRBJ1-1; no clear D gene. The CDR3 runs to 13 residues. Germline assignment: CDR1 WNHNN and CDR2 SYGVQD (reference sequence). V dropped 4 bases and J dropped 4 bases, with 10 bases sitting between them.

This sequence joins TRBV2 and TRBJ1-6; TRBD1 is a possible D gene (6 bases). The CDR3 runs 17 residues. V was pared by 7 bases and J by 10 bases, with 26 bases between. Looked up from germline, CDR1 is SNHLY and CDR2 is FYNNEI. The CDR3 region is CASIKDHRVPSRSPLHF. The CDR3 nucleotides are TGTGCCAGCATTAAAGACCACAGGGTGCCGTCGCGGTCACCCCTCCACTTT.

This clone occurred a few times. The chain recombines TRBV29-1 with TRBJ2-1, with 12 bases matching TRBD2. Looked up from germline, CDR1 is SQVTM and CDR2 is ANQGSEA. Trimming cost V 8 bases and J 8 bases; bases outside gene matches: 22. This CDR3 has 18 amino acids. The CDR3 region has the DNA TGCAGCACCGAACGACTAGCGGGGGTAAGGAGGAATTACGATGAGCAGTTCTTC. Residues: CSTERLAGVRRNYDEQFF.

This sequence joins TRBV5-6 and TRBJ2-7, with 12 bases lining up with TRBD2. Trimming at V came to 0 bases and at J to 7 bases, leaving 2 bases not matched to a gene. Germline CDR1 SGHDT, CDR2 YYEEEE. The length of the CDR3 is 14 residues. DNA for the CDR3: TGTGCCAGCAGCTTGGTCGGACTAGCGGGGGAGCAGTACTTC. Amino acid sequence: CASSLVGLAGEQYF.

This clone turned up a few times. The chain couples TRBV4-3 to TRBJ2-1; TRBD2 matches 7 bases. Per germline, CDR1 LGHNA and CDR2 YSLEER. The CDR3 loop spans 16 amino acids. V gave up 0 bases and J gave up 5 bases; unmatched junction bases: 7. CDR3 DNA: TGCGCCAGCAGCCAAGAGAGCGGGAATCGCAACAATGAGCAGTTCTTC. Protein: CASSQESGNRNNEQFF.

The rearrangement joins TRBV7-6 to TRBJ2-1; D may be TRBD2 (5 bases). This CDR3 has 17 amino acids. The germline V gene has CDR1 SGHVS and CDR2 FNYEAQ. Trimming took 1 base from V and 4 from J, leaving 17 bases between them. The DNA of the CDR3 is TGTGCCAGCAGCTTAGGCGGGCCACGCCTCATTTACAATGAGCAGTTCTTC. Amino acids: CASSLGGPRLIYNEQFF.

The chain couples TRBV6-6 to TRBJ1-2; weak D call: TRBD1 (5 bases). The germline V gene has CDR1 MNHNY and CDR2 SVGAGI (reference sequence). Trimming pared 5 bases from V and 3 bases from J, leaving 7 bases between. This CDR3 has 12 residues. The CDR3, as DNA: TGTGCCAGCAGTGACAGCTACTATGGCTACACCTTC. Translated: CASSDSYYGYTF.

The rearrangement uses TRBV9 and TRBJ2-5; TRBD2 aligns across 7 bases. From germline, CDR1 is SGDLS and CDR2 YYNGEE. V lost 0 bases and J lost 3; bases outside the gene matches: 11. The CDR3 consists of 17 residues. CDR3 amino acids: CASSVGVAGEYEETQYF. The CDR3 DNA reads as TGTGCCAGCAGCGTAGGGGTGGCGGGAGAGTACGAAGAGACCCAGTACTTC.

This chain joins TRBV9 and TRBJ2-3; 12 bases line up with TRBD2. Germline values: CDR1 SGDLS, CDR2 YYNGEE. The CDR3 loop spans 18 amino acids. Unmatched junction bases numbered 10, after V lost 0 bases and J lost 5 bases. The CDR3 bases are TGTGCCAGCAGCGTAGAGAGGGCTAGCGGGGGGGCCAGAGATACGCAGTATTTT. It is translated as CASSVERASGGARDTQYF.

The rearrangement links TRBV5-6 to TRBJ1-6; D not resolved. Germline V gene data show CDR1 as SGHDT and CDR2 as YYEEEE. The CDR3 has 15 amino acids. V was shortened by 1 base and J by 7 bases, with 12 bases between the two germline ends. CDR3 coding DNA: TGTGCCAGCAGCTTGAGGGCGGGAGGGAATTCACCCCTCCACTTT. Amino acids: CASSLRAGGNSPLHF.

The rearrangement uses TRBV7-6 and TRBJ1-1; D may be TRBD1 (5 bases). The length of the CDR3 is 13 residues. Germline V gene sequence: CDR1 SGHVS, CDR2 FNYEAQ. V gave up 5 bases and J gave up 2 bases, with 9 bases separating them. The CDR3: CASSPGFNTEAFF. Written as DNA, the CDR3 is TGTGCCAGCAGCCCAGGGTTCAACACTGAAGCTTTCTTT.

The CDR3: CASSPIEENEQYF. The DNA of the CDR3 is TGCGCCAGCAGCCCGATTGAGGAGAACGAGCAGTACTTC. This chain links TRBV4-1 with TRBJ2-5, with unresolved D. The DNA end lines up better with TRBJ2-7; the J call may be wrong. CDR3 length: 13 amino acids. CDR1 is MGHRA, CDR2 YSYEKL, per germline.

The rearrangement uses TRBV27 and TRBJ2-5, with 8 bases that match TRBD2. There are 15 residues in the CDR3. Germline CDR1 MNHEY, CDR2 SMNVEV (reference sequence). V lost 6 bases to trimming and J lost 2 bases; unmatched junction nucleotides: 8. CDR3 in DNA: TGTGCCAGCAGACCTCAAATAGCGGGACAAGAGACCCAGTACTTC. Encoded protein: CASRPQIAGQETQYF.

The chain is built from TRBV7-9 and TRBJ1-5; D is perhaps TRBD1 (6 bases). The CDR3 totals 15 residues. V lost 2 bases and J lost 3, with 11 bases in between. Germline CDR1 reads SEHNR; CDR2 reads FQNEAQ (reference sequence). The DNA for the CDR3 is TGTGCCAGCAGCTTATCAGGGGCTCCCAATCAGCCCCAGCATTTT. Its protein is CASSLSGAPNQPQHF. Full variable domain (remainder filled in from reference TRBV7-9 and TRBJ1-5): DTGVSQNPRHKITKRGQNVTFRCDPISEHNRLYWYRQTLGQGPEFLTYFQNEAQLEKSRLLSDRFSAERPKGSFSTLEIQRTEQGDSAMYLCASSLSGAPNQPQHFGDGTRLSIL.

The V and J genes are TRBV7-8 and TRBJ1-2, with D maybe TRBD1 (5 bases). Germline loops: CDR1 SGHVS, CDR2 FQNEAQ. Trimming cost V 2 bases and J 2 bases, with 6 bases left between them. The CDR3 is 13 residues long. The CDR3 coding sequence is TGTGCCAGCAGCTTACCAGGGAACTATGGCTACACCTTC. Its protein is CASSLPGNYGYTF.

V is TRBV29-1 and J is TRBJ2-3, with 12 bases aligning to TRBD1. After removal of 8 bases from V and 1 base from J, the junction contained 4 bases not matched to a gene. CDR3 size: 14 residues. Germline values: CDR1 SQVTM, CDR2 ANQGSEA. The CDR3 DNA reads as TGCAGCTCGGGGGACAGGGGGCGCACAGATACGCAGTATTTT. It translates to CSSGDRGRTDTQYF.